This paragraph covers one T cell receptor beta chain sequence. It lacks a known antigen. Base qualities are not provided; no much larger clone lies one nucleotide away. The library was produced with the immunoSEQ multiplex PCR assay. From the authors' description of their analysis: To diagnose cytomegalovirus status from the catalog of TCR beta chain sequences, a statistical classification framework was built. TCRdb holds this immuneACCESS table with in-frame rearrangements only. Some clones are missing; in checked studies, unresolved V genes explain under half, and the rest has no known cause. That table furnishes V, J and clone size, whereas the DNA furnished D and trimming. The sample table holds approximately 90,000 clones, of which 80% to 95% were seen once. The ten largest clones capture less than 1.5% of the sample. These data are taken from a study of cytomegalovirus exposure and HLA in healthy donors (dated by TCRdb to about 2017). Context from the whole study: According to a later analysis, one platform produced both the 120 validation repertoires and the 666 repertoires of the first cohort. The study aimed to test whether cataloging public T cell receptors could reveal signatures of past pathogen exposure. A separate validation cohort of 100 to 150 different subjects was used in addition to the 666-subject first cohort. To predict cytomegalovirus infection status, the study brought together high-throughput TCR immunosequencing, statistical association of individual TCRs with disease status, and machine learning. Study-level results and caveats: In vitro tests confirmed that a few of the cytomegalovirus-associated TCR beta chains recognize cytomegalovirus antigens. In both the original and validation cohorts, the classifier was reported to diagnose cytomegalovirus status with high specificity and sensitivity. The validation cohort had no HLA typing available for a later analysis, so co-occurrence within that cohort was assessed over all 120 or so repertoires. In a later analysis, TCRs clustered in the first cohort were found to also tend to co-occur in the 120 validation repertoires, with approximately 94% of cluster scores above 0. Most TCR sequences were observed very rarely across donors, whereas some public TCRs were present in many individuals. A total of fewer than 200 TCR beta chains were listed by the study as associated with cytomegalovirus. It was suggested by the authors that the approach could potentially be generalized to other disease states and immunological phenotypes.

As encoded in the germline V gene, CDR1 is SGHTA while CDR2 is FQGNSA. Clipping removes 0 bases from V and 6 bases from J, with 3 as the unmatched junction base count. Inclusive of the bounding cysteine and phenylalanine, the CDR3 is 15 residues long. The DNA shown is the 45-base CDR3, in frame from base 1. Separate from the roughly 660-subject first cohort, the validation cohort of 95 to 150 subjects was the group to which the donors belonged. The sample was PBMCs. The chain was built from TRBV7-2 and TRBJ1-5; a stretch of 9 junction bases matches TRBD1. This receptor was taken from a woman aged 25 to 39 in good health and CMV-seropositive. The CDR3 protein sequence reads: CASSLARQGVQPQHF. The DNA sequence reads TGTGCCAGCAGCTTAGCGAGACAGGGGGTTCAGCCCCAGCATTTT.